The 10 T cell receptor beta chains in this list originate from one sample, sequenced in a study of T cell responses to AZD1222 COVID-19 vaccine. Only in-frame clones appear in the TCRdb table, and some are missing; sequencing was by immunoSEQ multiplex PCR. Of roughly 160,000 clones in the sample, 91% are singletons; the top ten hold under 2.5%. The sample here was peripheral blood, taken on day 0 of AZD1222 vaccination. The source of these receptors is an adult in good health.

In its sample, this clone was seen a few times. The rearrangement joins TRBV6-2 or TRBV6-3 to TRBJ1-5; D gene unclear. Between the trimmed V and J ends, which lost 2 bases and 6 bases, there was a span of 11 bases. The germline V gene has CDR1 MNHEY and CDR2 SVGEGT. The CDR3 sequence is 14 residues long. The CDR3 sequence: CASSYVPSGQPQHF. DNA for the CDR3: TGTGCCAGCAGTTACGTCCCGTCCGGTCAGCCCCAGCATTTT.

The chain uses TRBV7-2 and TRBJ2-5, with a tentative D call TRBD2 (6 bases). CDR1 and CDR2 from the germline V gene are SGHTA and FQGNSA. This CDR3 spans 14 amino acids. The ends were cut back, 5 bases at V and 5 bases at J, with 15 bases in the middle. CDR3 sequence reads: CASSQRDWLETQYF. The CDR3 nucleotides are TGTGCCAGCAGCCAGAGGGACTGGCTCGAGACCCAGTACTTC.

The chain has TRBV4-1 and TRBJ1-1; TRBD1 is a possible D gene (5 bases). V was trimmed by 0 bases and J by 2 bases, leaving 10 bases between them. The CDR3 is 15 residues long. The V gene's germline CDR1 is MGHRA and CDR2 YSYEKL. The CDR3 DNA follows: TGCGCCAGCAGCCAAGACCAGGGCACAAACACTGAAGCTTTCTTT. Translating gives CASSQDQGTNTEAFF.

This clone was seen just once. This rearrangement joins TRBV19 to TRBJ1-5; the D is unclear. CDR1 is LNHDA, CDR2 SQIVND, per germline (reference sequence). V was trimmed by 9 bases and J by 2 bases, leaving 8 bases between them. The CDR3 runs to 12 residues. In DNA form, the CDR3 reads TGTGCCAGCACTCGCGGCAATCAGCCCCAGCATTTT. As protein: CASTRGNQPQHF.

This sequence joins TRBV7-8 and TRBJ1-5; D gene ambiguous. Trimming stripped 5 bases from V and 6 bases from J, with 8 bases between. The CDR3 totals 12 residues. Germline values: CDR1 SGHVS, CDR2 FQNEAQ. CDR3 protein: CASSGRLQPQHF. In nucleotides, the CDR3 is TGTGCCAGCAGCGGGAGACTTCAGCCCCAGCATTTT.

The V call is TRBV19, the J call TRBJ1-5, with TRBD1 matching over 9 bases. The ends lost 4 bases at V and 2 bases at J; junction bases unmatched: 6. The CDR3 has 16 residues. In germline, CDR1 is LNHDA, CDR2 SQIVND (reference sequence). CDR3 nucleotide sequence: TGTGCCAGTAGTACGTACAGGGGGCAAGGCAATCAGCCCCAGCATTTT. It specifies CASSTYRGQGNQPQHF.

V and J are TRBV5-1 and TRBJ1-4, with D uncertain. CDR1 and CDR2 from the germline V gene are SGHRS and YFSETQ. Trimming removed 0 bases from V and 0 bases from J, with 6 bases in between. This CDR3 has 15 residues. CDR3 DNA: TGCGCCAGCAGCTTGGATCCGGCAACTAATGAAAAACTGTTTTTT. This encodes CASSLDPATNEKLFF.

The chain joins TRBV24-1 to TRBJ2-2; TRBD2 aligns across 7 bases. V was pared by 9 bases and J by 6 bases, with 12 bases of the junction left unmatched. The CDR3 loop spans 15 amino acids. Looked up from germline, CDR1 is KGHDR and CDR2 is SFDVKD. The CDR3 DNA follows: TGTGCCACCGCAATTTTGGGAGGGAGCGCCGGGGAGCTGTTTTTT. It yields the protein CATAILGGSAGELFF.

This rearrangement joins TRBV6-5 to TRBJ1-2; D may be TRBD1 (5 bases). V was trimmed by 2 bases and J by 7 bases, leaving 11 bases between them. The CDR3 has 13 amino acids. Germline V gene lookup returns CDR1 MNHEY and CDR2 SVGAGI. DNA of the CDR3: TGTGCCAGCAGTTACGGGGAAAGGGGTGGCTACACCTTC. Amino acids: CASSYGERGGYTF.

This chain joins TRBV12-3 or TRBV12-4 and TRBJ2-2; TRBD2 aligns across 13 bases. The CDR3 extends over 13 amino acids. V was clipped by 10 bases and J by 6 bases; unmatched bases: 2. CDR3 in DNA: TGTGCCACCGGACTAGCGGGAGCCGGGGAGCTGTTTTTT. Translation gives CATGLAGAGELFF.